The 4 T cell receptor beta chains given below trace back to one sample, sequenced in a study of T cells in Graves' hyperthyroidism and ophthalmopathy. The source material, RNA transcripts, was used to amplify TCR beta CDR3 regions. In the first-round RT-PCR of the TCR CDR3, the HTBI primer set was used. One entry per CDR3 protein, called by TCRdb with MiXCR from the multiplex PCR reads. The sample has some 440,000 distinct CDR3 sequences, roughly 14% seen once. Sequenced input: blood. These receptors were collected from a woman aged 18-29 years with Graves' hyperthyroidism.

This clonotype occurred a few times. V is TRBV19 and J is TRBJ1-1; D gene uncertain. Trimming removed 11 bases from V and 0 bases from J, with 19 bases in between. CDR1 and CDR2 from the germline V gene are LNHDA and SQIVND (reference sequence). The CDR3 length is 15 residues. CDR3 sequence (DNA): TGTGCCTCTTTATGGAGACTCCCGATGAACACTGAAGCTTTCTTT. Amino acids: CASLWRLPMNTEAFF. Full variable domain (missing parts from reference TRBV19 and TRBJ1-1): DGGITQSPKYLFRKEGQNVTLSCEQNLNHDAMYWYRQDPGQGLRLIYYSQIVNDFQKGDIAEGYSVSREKKESFPLTVTSAQKNPTAFYLCASLWRLPMNTEAFFGQGTRLTVV.

In its sample, this clonotype was seen many times. The V call is TRBV27, the J call TRBJ2-1, with TRBD2 as a possible D gene (6 bases). With 7 bases removed from V and 3 bases from J, the gap between germline ends came to 28 bases. There are 19 residues in the CDR3. Germline V gene lookup returns CDR1 MNHEY and CDR2 SMNVEV (reference sequence). CDR3 coding DNA: TGTGCCAGCACCCCATTTGTCCGGACTGGACTAAGCGACTACAATGAGCAGTTCTTC. It translates to CASTPFVRTGLSDYNEQFF.

This chain uses TRBV15 with TRBJ1-2; 7 bases are shared with TRBD1. The V and J ends lost 2 bases and 3 bases, in that order; junction bases with no gene match: 21. Germline V gene sequence: CDR1 LNHNV, CDR2 YYDKDF (reference sequence). This CDR3 is built from 20 residues. Written as DNA, the CDR3 is TGTGCCACCAGCAGATTAAGCCAGGCACACGGGACAGCGAGGGACTATGGCTACACCTTC. Translated, it gives CATSRLSQAHGTARDYGYTF. Full variable domain (outside the CDR3, taken from reference TRBV15 and TRBJ1-2): DAMVIQNPRYQVTQFGKPVTLSCSQTLNHNVMYWYQQKSSQAPKLLFHYYDKDFNNEADTPDNFQSRRPNTSFCFLDIRSPGLGDTAMYLCATSRLSQAHGTARDYGYTFGSGTRLTVV.

This clonotype was observed at least ten times. The V and J genes are TRBV18 and TRBJ1-1, with TRBD1 as a possible D gene (5 bases). V lost 6 bases and J 0 bases, leaving 11 bases between the germline ends. The germline V gene has CDR1 KGHSH and CDR2 LQKENI. This CDR3 region has 14 residues. CDR3 nucleotide sequence: TGTGCCAGCTCTACAGACAGCCTGAACACTGAAGCTTTCTTT. Translating it yields CASSTDSLNTEAFF. Variable domain in full (rest from reference TRBV18 and TRBJ1-1): NAGVMQNPRHLVRRRGQEARLRCSPMKGHSHVYWYRQLPEEGLKFMVYLQKENIIDESGMPKERFSAEFPKEGPSILRIQQVVRGDSAAYFCASSTDSLNTEAFFGQGTRLTVV.